The following is a T cell receptor (beta chain) sequence with its context. Libraries were prepared by immunoSEQ multiplex PCR; TCRdb keeps only in-frame clonotypes and omits some of them. The sample carries under 8,500 clones, 80% to 90% recorded once. V lost 0 bases to trimming and J lost 6 bases, with 13 bases between them. This CDR3 has 14 amino acids. Germline V gene sequence: CDR1 GTSNPN, CDR2 SVGIG (reference sequence). The data belong to a study of blood T cell repertoires in COVID-19. The TCR sequence derives from a man between 70 and 80 years old with active COVID-19. V and J are TRBV30 and TRBJ2-3; a possible D gene is TRBD2 (7 bases). The sample consisted of peripheral blood. CDR3 in DNA: TGTGCCTGGAGTGTCCGGGGGGCGGGTGATACGCAGTATTTT. Translated: CAWSVRGAGDTQYF.